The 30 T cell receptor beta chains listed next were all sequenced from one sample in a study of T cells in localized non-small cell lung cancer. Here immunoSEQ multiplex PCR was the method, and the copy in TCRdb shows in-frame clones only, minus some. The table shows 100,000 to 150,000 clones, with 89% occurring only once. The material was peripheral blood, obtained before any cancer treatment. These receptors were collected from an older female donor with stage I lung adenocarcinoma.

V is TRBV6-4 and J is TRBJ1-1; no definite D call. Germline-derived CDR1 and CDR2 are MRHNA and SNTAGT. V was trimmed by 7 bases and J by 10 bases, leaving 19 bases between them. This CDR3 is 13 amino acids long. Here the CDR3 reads CASTDGRREGAFF. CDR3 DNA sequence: TGTGCCAGCACGGACGGCCGAAGGGAGGGAGCTTTCTTT.

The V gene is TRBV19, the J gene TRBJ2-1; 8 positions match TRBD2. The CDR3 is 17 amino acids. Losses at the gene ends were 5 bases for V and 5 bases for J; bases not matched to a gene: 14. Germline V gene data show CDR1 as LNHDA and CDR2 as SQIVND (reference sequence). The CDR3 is CASSERLATGVDNEQFF. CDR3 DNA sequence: TGTGCCAGTAGTGAGCGACTAGCGACCGGAGTCGACAATGAGCAGTTCTTC.

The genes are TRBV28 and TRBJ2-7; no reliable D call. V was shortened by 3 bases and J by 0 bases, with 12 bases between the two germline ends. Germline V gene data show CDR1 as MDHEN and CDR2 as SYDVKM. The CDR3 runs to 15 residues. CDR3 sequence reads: CASSLSSWSSYEQYF. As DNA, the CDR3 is TGTGCCAGCAGTTTGAGTAGCTGGAGCTCCTACGAGCAGTACTTC. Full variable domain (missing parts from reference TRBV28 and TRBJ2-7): DVKVTQSSRYLVKRTGEKVFLECVQDMDHENMFWYRQDPGLGLRLIYFSYDVKMKEKGDIPEGYSVSREKKERFSLILESASTNQTSMYLCASSLSSWSSYEQYFGPGTRLTVT.

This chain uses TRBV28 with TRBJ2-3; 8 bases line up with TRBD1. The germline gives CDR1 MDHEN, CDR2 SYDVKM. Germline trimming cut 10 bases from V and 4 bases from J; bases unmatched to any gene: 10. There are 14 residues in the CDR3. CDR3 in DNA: TGTGCCATCTCTGAGCGCAGGGGGCCAGATACGCAGTATTTT. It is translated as CAISERRGPDTQYF. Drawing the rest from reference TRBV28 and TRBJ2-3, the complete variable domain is DVKVTQSSRYLVKRTGEKVFLECVQDMDHENMFWYRQDPGLGLRLIYFSYDVKMKEKGDIPEGYSVSREKKERFSLILESASTNQTSMYLCAISERRGPDTQYFGPGTRLTVL.

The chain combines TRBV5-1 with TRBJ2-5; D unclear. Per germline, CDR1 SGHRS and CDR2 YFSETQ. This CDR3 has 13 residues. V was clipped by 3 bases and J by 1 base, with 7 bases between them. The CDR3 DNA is TGCGCCAGCAGCTCGACGGGCCAAGAGACCCAGTACTTC. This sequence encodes CASSSTGQETQYF.

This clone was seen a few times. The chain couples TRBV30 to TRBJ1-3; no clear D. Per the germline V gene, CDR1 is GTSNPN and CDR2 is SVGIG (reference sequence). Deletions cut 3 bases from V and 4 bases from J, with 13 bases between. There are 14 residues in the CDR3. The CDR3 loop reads CAWRAARVGNTIYF. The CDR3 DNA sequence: TGTGCCTGGAGGGCTGCTCGGGTGGGAAACACCATATATTTT.

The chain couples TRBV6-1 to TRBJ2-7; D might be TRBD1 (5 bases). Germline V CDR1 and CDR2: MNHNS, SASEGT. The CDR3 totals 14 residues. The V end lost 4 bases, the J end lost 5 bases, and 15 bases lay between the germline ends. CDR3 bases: TGTGCCAGCAGTGGACAGACCAGTTTTCACGAGCAGTACTTC. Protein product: CASSGQTSFHEQYF.

The CDR3, as DNA: TGTGCCAGCAGCCCCGTGATAGCGGCTTCCTACGAGCAGTACTTC. Translated, it gives CASSPVIAASYEQYF. This chain uses TRBV21-1 with TRBJ2-7; TRBD2, the table's D call, was not compared with the DNA. TRBV21-1 is designated a pseudogene. The CDR3 has 15 amino acids.

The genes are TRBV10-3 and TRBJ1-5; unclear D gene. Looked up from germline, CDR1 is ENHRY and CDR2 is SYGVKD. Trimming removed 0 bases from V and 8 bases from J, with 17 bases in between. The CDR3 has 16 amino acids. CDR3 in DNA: TGTGCCATCAGTGAGTCGGGGTTTGCGGGCATGGAGCCCCAGCATTTT. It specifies CAISESGFAGMEPQHF.

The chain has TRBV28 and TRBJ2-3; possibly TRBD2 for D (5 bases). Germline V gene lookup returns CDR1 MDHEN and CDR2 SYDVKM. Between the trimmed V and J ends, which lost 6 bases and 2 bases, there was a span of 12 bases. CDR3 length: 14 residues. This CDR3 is CASSSPTNTDTQYF. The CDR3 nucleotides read TGTGCCAGCAGCTCCCCGACTAACACAGATACGCAGTATTTT.

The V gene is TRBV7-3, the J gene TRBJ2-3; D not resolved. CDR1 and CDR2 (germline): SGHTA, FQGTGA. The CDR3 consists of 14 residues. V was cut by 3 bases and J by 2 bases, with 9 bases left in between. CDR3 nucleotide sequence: TGTGCCAGCAGCTTTCGTGGGCTCACAGATACGCAGTATTTT. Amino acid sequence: CASSFRGLTDTQYF. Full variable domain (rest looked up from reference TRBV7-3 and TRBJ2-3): GAGVSQTPSNKVTEKGKYVELRCDPISGHTALYWYRQSLGQGPEFLIYFQGTGAADDSGLPNDRFFAVRPEGSVSTLKIQRTERGDSAVYLCASSFRGLTDTQYFGPGTRLTVL.

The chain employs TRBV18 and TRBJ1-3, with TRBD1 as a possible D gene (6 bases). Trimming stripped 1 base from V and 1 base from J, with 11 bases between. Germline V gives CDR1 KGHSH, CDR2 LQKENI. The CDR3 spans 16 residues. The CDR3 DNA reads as TGTGCCAGCTCACCACACAGGGAGGTATCTGGAAACACCATATATTTT. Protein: CASSPHREVSGNTIYF.

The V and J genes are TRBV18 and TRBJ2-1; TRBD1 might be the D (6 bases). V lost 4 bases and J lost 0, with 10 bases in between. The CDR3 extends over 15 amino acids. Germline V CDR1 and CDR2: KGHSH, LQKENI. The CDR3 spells CASSQLQGSYNEQFF. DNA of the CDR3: TGTGCCAGCTCACAATTACAGGGCTCCTACAATGAGCAGTTCTTC.

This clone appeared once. The CDR3 protein is CASNFQGGQETQYF. The DNA of the CDR3 is TGTGCCAGCAACTTCCAGGGCGGGCAAGAGACCCAGTACTTC. The chain links TRBV2 to TRBJ2-5; D might be TRBD1 or TRBD2, each matching 5 bases. V lost 7 bases and J lost 2, with 14 bases in between. CDR1 SNHLY and CDR2 FYNNEI come from the germline V gene. The CDR3 is made up of 14 amino acids.

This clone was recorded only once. CDR3 in amino acids: CASSELGEGGDTQYF. The CDR3 bases are TGTGCCAGCAGTGAACTGGGGGAGGGGGGAGATACGCAGTATTTT. The genes are TRBV2 and TRBJ2-3; D possibly corresponds to TRBD2 (7 bases). V lost 2 bases, J lost 5 bases, and 14 bases lay in between. The V gene's germline CDR1 is SNHLY and CDR2 FYNNEI. This CDR3 spans 15 amino acids.

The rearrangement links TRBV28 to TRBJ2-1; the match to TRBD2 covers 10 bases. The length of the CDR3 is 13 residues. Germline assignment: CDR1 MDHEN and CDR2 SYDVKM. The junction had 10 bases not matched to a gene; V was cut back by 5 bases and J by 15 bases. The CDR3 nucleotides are TGTGCCAGCAGTCTAGCGGGGCTAGCGGGGGCGTTCTTC. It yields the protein CASSLAGLAGAFF.

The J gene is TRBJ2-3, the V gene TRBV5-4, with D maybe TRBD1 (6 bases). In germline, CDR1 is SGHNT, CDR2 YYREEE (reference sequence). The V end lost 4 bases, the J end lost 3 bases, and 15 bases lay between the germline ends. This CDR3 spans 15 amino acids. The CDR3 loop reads CASSQGQGRTDTQYF. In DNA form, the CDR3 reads TGTGCCAGCAGCCAGGGGCAGGGCCGGACAGATACGCAGTATTTT.

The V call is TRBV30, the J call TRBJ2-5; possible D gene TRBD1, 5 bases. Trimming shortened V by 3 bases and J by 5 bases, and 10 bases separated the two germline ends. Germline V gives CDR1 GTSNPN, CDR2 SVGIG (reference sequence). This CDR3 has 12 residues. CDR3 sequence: CAWRGLGETQYF. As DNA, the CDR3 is TGTGCCTGGAGGGGGCTGGGGGAGACCCAGTACTTC. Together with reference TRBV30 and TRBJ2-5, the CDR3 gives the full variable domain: SQTIHQWPATLVQPVGSPLSLECTVEGTSNPNLYWYRQAAGRGLQLLFYSVGIGQISSEVPQNLSASRPQDRQFILSSKKLLLSDSGFYLCAWRGLGETQYFGPGTRLLVL.

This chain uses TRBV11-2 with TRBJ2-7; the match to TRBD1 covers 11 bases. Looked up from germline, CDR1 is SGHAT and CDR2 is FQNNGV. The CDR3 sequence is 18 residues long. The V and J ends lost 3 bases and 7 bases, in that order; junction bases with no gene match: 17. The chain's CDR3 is CASSFDTVLGQGVEEQYF. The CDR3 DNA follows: TGTGCCAGCAGCTTCGATACGGTCCTGGGACAGGGGGTGGAAGAGCAGTACTTC.

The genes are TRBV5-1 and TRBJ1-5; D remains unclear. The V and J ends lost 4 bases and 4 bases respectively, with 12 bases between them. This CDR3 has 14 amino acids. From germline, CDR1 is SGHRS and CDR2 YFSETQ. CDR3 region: CASSMGLENQPQHF. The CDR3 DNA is TGCGCCAGCAGCATGGGTCTTGAAAATCAGCCCCAGCATTTT.

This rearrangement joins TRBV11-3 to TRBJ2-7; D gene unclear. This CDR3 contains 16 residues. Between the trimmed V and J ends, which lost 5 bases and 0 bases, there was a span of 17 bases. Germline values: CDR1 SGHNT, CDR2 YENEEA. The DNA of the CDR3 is TGTGCCAGCAGCCCCTCTCCGCCCACTGTCTCCTACGAGCAGTACTTC. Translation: CASSPSPPTVSYEQYF.

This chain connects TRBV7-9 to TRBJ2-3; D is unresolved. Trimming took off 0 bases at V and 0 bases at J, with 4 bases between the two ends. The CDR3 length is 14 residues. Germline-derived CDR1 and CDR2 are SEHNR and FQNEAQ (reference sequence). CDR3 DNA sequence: TGTGCCAGCAGCTTAGCGGGAAGCACAGATACGCAGTATTTT. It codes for CASSLAGSTDTQYF.

The CDR3 DNA is TGTGCCAGCAGCCCATTGTCGGCAGGGGTGACCACCGGGGAGCTGTTTTTT. Amino acids: CASSPLSAGVTTGELFF. The chain employs TRBV7-6 and TRBJ2-2, with D possibly matching TRBD1 (6 bases). CDR1 is SGHVS and CDR2 is FNYEAQ in the germline V gene. V was clipped by 5 bases and J by 4 bases, with 20 bases between them. This CDR3 spans 17 amino acids.

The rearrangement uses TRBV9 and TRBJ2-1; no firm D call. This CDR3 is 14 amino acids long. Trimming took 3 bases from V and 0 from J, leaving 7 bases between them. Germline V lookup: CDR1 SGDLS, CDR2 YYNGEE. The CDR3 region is CASSDPSSYNEQFF. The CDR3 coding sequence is TGTGCCAGCAGCGACCCCAGCTCCTACAATGAGCAGTTCTTC.

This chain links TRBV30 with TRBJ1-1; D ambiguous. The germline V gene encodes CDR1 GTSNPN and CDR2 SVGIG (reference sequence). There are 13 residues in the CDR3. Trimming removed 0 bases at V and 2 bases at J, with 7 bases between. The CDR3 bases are TGTGCCTGGAGTGTACGGTATAACACTGAAGCTTTCTTT. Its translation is CAWSVRYNTEAFF. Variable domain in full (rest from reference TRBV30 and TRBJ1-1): SQTIHQWPATLVQPVGSPLSLECTVEGTSNPNLYWYRQAAGRGLQLLFYSVGIGQISSEVPQNLSASRPQDRQFILSSKKLLLSDSGFYLCAWSVRYNTEAFFGQGTRLTVV.

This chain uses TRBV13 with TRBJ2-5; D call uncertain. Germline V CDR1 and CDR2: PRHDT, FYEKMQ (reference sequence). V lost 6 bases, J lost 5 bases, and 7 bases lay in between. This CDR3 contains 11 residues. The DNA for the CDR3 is TGTGCCAGCAGTCGTCGGGAGACCCAGTACTTC. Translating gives CASSRRETQYF. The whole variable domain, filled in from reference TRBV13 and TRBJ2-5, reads AAGVIQSPRHLIKEKRETATLKCYPIPRHDTVYWYQQGPGQDPQFLISFYEKMQSDKGSIPDRFSAQQFSDYHSELNMSSLELGDSALYFCASSRRETQYFGPGTRLLVL.

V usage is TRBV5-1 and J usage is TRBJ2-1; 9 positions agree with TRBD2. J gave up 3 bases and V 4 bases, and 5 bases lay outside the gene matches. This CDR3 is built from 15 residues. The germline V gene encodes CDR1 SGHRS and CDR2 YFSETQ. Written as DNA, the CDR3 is TGCGCCAGCAGCCAAGCGGGAGGATACTACAATGAGCAGTTCTTC. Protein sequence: CASSQAGGYYNEQFF.

The CDR3 here is CATIEGGAGANVLTF. CDR3 nucleotides: TGTGCCACCATAGAAGGCGGGGCTGGGGCCAACGTCCTGACTTTC. V is TRBV28 and J is TRBJ2-6; D perhaps matches TRBD2 (6 bases). This CDR3 is 15 amino acids long. V lost 10 bases and J 2 bases, leaving 15 bases between the germline ends. The germline gives CDR1 MDHEN, CDR2 SYDVKM.

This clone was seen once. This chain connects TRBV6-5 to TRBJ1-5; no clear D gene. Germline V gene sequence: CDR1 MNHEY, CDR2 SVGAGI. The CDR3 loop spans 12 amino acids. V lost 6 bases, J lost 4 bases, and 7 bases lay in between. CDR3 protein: CASRTQNQPQHF. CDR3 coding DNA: TGTGCCAGCAGAACCCAGAATCAGCCCCAGCATTTT.

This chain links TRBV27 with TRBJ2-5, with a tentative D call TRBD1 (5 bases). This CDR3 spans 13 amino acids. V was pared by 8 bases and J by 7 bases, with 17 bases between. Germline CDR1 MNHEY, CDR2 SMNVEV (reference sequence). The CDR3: CASREVRVGTQYF. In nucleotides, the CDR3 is TGTGCCAGCCGAGAGGTCAGGGTTGGGACCCAGTACTTC.